This is a list of T cell receptor beta chains from one sample in a study of blood T cell repertoires in COVID-19. Assay: immunoSEQ multiplex PCR; the TCRdb copy retains only in-frame clones and omits some. The sample carries fewer than 120,000 clones, roughly four fifths recorded once. The source material was peripheral blood. The receptor source for this set is a woman aged 55-75 years with acute or convalescent COVID-19. Each CDR3 is given with its conserved first and last residue. Fields, in order: clone size, J gene, D gene, V gene, CDR3 protein, CDR3 DNA. D genes are given only for firm matches. Clone size is shown for a subset of rows, as once, few, many or a class of expanded clone.

abundance: once
j_gene: TRBJ1-2
d_gene: NA
v_gene: TRBV18
CDR3aa: CASSSGLWDYGYTF
CDR3nt: TGTGCCAGCTCTTCCGGACTTTGGGACTATGGCTACACCTTC

abundance: NA
j_gene: TRBJ1-2
d_gene: TRBD1
v_gene: TRBV29-1
CDR3aa: CSVVGDRSFGGYTF
CDR3nt: TGCAGCGTTGTGGGGGACAGATCCTTCGGGGGCTACACCTTC

abundance: NA
j_gene: TRBJ1-3
d_gene: NA
v_gene: TRBV11-2
CDR3aa: CASSLTGYSGNTIYF
CDR3nt: TGTGCCAGCAGCTTGACAGGCTACTCTGGAAACACCATATATTTT

abundance: NA
j_gene: TRBJ1-3
d_gene: TRBD1
v_gene: TRBV6-6
CDR3aa: CASSSPIGQGYNTIYF
CDR3nt: TGTGCCAGCAGTAGCCCTATCGGACAGGGGTACAACACCATATATTTT

abundance: NA
j_gene: TRBJ1-2
d_gene: NA
v_gene: TRBV2
CDR3aa: CASSLGQPNYGYTF
CDR3nt: TGTGCCAGCAGTCTTGGACAGCCTAACTATGGCTACACCTTC

abundance: NA
j_gene: TRBJ1-5
d_gene: NA
v_gene: TRBV3-1/TRBV3-2
CDR3aa: CASSQGGPNQPQHF
CDR3nt: TGTGCCAGCAGCCAGGGGGGGCCAAATCAGCCCCAGCATTTT

abundance: NA
j_gene: TRBJ1-6
d_gene: NA
v_gene: TRBV19
CDR3aa: CASSFTEYNSPLHF
CDR3nt: TGTGCCAGTAGTTTCACAGAGTATAATTCACCCCTCCACTTT

abundance: NA
j_gene: TRBJ1-1
d_gene: NA
v_gene: TRBV5-6
CDR3aa: CASSRDRSPEAFF
CDR3nt: TGTGCCAGCAGCCGAGACAGGTCCCCTGAAGCTTTCTTT

abundance: NA
j_gene: TRBJ2-7
d_gene: TRBD2
v_gene: TRBV5-5
CDR3aa: CASSPRTSRPGEQYF
CDR3nt: TGTGCCAGCAGCCCCCGGACTAGCCGGCCCGGGGAGCAGTACTTC

abundance: NA
j_gene: TRBJ2-7
d_gene: TRBD2
v_gene: TRBV5-6
CDR3aa: CASSRLAGGTYEQYF
CDR3nt: TGTGCCAGCAGCCGACTAGCGGGGGGGACCTACGAGCAGTACTTC

abundance: NA
j_gene: TRBJ2-3
d_gene: NA
v_gene: TRBV28
CDR3aa: CASRMDMGTDTQYF
CDR3nt: TGTGCCAGCAGGATGGACATGGGCACAGATACGCAGTATTTT

abundance: once
j_gene: TRBJ2-3
d_gene: NA
v_gene: TRBV4-2
CDR3aa: CASSQDPGQNTDTQYF
CDR3nt: TGTGCCAGCAGCCAAGACCCCGGACAGAACACAGATACGCAGTATTTT

abundance: NA
j_gene: TRBJ1-6
d_gene: NA
v_gene: TRBV5-1
CDR3aa: CASSLGGSSYNSPLHF
CDR3nt: TGCGCCAGCAGCTTGGGTGGGAGCTCCTATAATTCACCCCTCCACTTT

abundance: NA
j_gene: TRBJ1-2
d_gene: NA
v_gene: TRBV6-6
CDR3aa: CASSYVGQSYGYTF
CDR3nt: TGTGCCAGCAGTTACGTAGGACAGTCCTATGGCTACACCTTC

abundance: once
j_gene: TRBJ2-5
d_gene: NA
v_gene: TRBV7-9
CDR3aa: CASSRPAGRLETQYF
CDR3nt: TGTGCCAGCAGCCGCCCGGCGGGGCGCTTGGAGACCCAGTACTTC

abundance: NA
j_gene: TRBJ1-1
d_gene: NA
v_gene: TRBV6-2/TRBV6-3
CDR3aa: CASSRQIEAFF
CDR3nt: TGTGCCAGCAGTCGACAGATTGAAGCTTTCTTT

abundance: NA
j_gene: TRBJ1-5
d_gene: TRBD1
v_gene: TRBV28
CDR3aa: CASRQPGQVINQPQHF
CDR3nt: TGTGCCAGCAGACAACCGGGACAGGTGATCAATCAGCCCCAGCATTTT

abundance: NA
j_gene: TRBJ2-7
d_gene: TRBD1
v_gene: TRBV7-9
CDR3aa: CASSFGTGGSYEQYF
CDR3nt: TGTGCCAGCAGCTTTGGAACAGGGGGCTCCTACGAGCAGTACTTC

abundance: NA
j_gene: TRBJ1-5
d_gene: NA
v_gene: TRBV28
CDR3aa: CASNAPGGNQPQHF
CDR3nt: TGTGCCAGCAACGCTCCAGGGGGCAATCAGCCCCAGCATTTT

abundance: NA
j_gene: TRBJ2-7
d_gene: TRBD1
v_gene: TRBV5-4
CDR3aa: CASSFGGQGAGEQYF
CDR3nt: TGTGCCAGCAGCTTTGGGGGACAGGGGGCGGGAGAGCAGTACTTC

abundance: NA
j_gene: TRBJ1-3
d_gene: NA
v_gene: TRBV7-2
CDR3aa: CASSRGRAGGNTIYF
CDR3nt: TGTGCCAGCAGCCGGGGGAGGGCCGGTGGAAACACCATATATTTT

abundance: NA
j_gene: TRBJ1-5
d_gene: NA
v_gene: TRBV7-8
CDR3aa: CASSLSGATFWPQHF
CDR3nt: TGTGCCAGCAGCTTGTCAGGCGCTACTTTTTGGCCCCAGCATTTT

abundance: NA
j_gene: TRBJ1-1
d_gene: TRBD1
v_gene: TRBV7-3
CDR3aa: CASSPGTGTFMNTEAFF
CDR3nt: TGTGCCAGCAGCCCTGGGACAGGGACCTTCATGAACACTGAAGCTTTCTTT

abundance: NA
j_gene: TRBJ2-3
d_gene: TRBD2
v_gene: TRBV2
CDR3aa: CASTPLTSGSADTQYF
CDR3nt: TGTGCCAGCACCCCACTTACTAGCGGGTCCGCAGATACGCAGTATTTT

abundance: NA
j_gene: TRBJ2-1
d_gene: NA
v_gene: TRBV7-2
CDR3aa: CASSLVGAPGGLQFF
CDR3nt: TGTGCCAGCAGCTTAGTGGGCGCCCCCGGCGGGCTACAGTTCTTC

abundance: NA
j_gene: TRBJ1-1
d_gene: NA
v_gene: TRBV6-2/TRBV6-3
CDR3aa: CASSPGSSTGMNTEAFF
CDR3nt: TGTGCCAGCAGTCCAGGAAGTTCGACAGGTATGAACACTGAAGCTTTCTTT

abundance: NA
j_gene: TRBJ2-3
d_gene: NA
v_gene: TRBV6-2/TRBV6-3
CDR3aa: CASSYSPGRGTDTQYF
CDR3nt: TGTGCCAGCAGTTACTCACCGGGAAGGGGCACAGATACGCAGTATTTT

abundance: NA
j_gene: TRBJ1-1
d_gene: NA
v_gene: TRBV30
CDR3aa: CAWSVFGYTEAFF
CDR3nt: TGTGCCTGGAGTGTATTCGGTTACACTGAAGCTTTCTTT

abundance: NA
j_gene: TRBJ2-6
d_gene: TRBD1
v_gene: TRBV15
CDR3aa: CATSQGTGSSGANVLTF
CDR3nt: TGTGCCACCAGTCAAGGGACAGGGAGCTCTGGGGCCAACGTCCTGACTTTC

abundance: NA
j_gene: TRBJ2-3
d_gene: NA
v_gene: TRBV4-1
CDR3aa: CASSQAFSVWDTQYF
CDR3nt: TGCGCCAGCAGCCAGGCCTTCTCAGTGTGGGATACGCAGTATTTT

abundance: few
j_gene: TRBJ2-7
d_gene: NA
v_gene: TRBV7-2
CDR3aa: CASSSPIYYSSSYEQYF
CDR3nt: TGTGCCAGCAGCTCCCCAATATACTACTCAAGCTCCTACGAGCAGTACTTC

abundance: NA
j_gene: TRBJ2-3
d_gene: TRBD2
v_gene: TRBV6-4
CDR3aa: CASSESVGLAGGPPVTQYF
CDR3nt: TGTGCCAGCAGTGAATCGGTGGGACTAGCGGGGGGGCCACCGGTTACGCAGTATTTT

abundance: NA
j_gene: TRBJ2-1
d_gene: NA
v_gene: TRBV24-1
CDR3aa: CATSDPVTGKDEQFF
CDR3nt: TGTGCCACCAGTGACCCAGTGACAGGAAAGGATGAGCAGTTCTTC

abundance: once
j_gene: TRBJ1-1
d_gene: NA
v_gene: TRBV7-6
CDR3aa: CASGADLNTEAFF
CDR3nt: TGTGCCTCTGGGGCCGATTTGAACACTGAAGCTTTCTTT

abundance: NA
j_gene: TRBJ2-5
d_gene: TRBD1
v_gene: TRBV11-3
CDR3aa: CASSPWTGQETQYF
CDR3nt: TGTGCCAGCAGCCCTTGGACAGGCCAAGAGACCCAGTACTTC

abundance: NA
j_gene: TRBJ2-2
d_gene: NA
v_gene: TRBV18
CDR3aa: CASSPTRDTGELFF
CDR3nt: TGTGCCAGCTCACCCACACGGGACACCGGGGAGCTGTTTTTT

abundance: once
j_gene: TRBJ1-1
d_gene: NA
v_gene: TRBV7-2
CDR3aa: CASSLTGVAEAFF
CDR3nt: TGTGCCAGCAGCTTAACGGGGGTGGCTGAAGCTTTCTTT

abundance: few
j_gene: TRBJ1-4
d_gene: NA
v_gene: TRBV11-3
CDR3aa: CASSLGGTDNEKLFF
CDR3nt: TGTGCCAGCAGCCTCGGGGGGACGGACAATGAAAAACTGTTTTTT

abundance: NA
j_gene: TRBJ2-3
d_gene: NA
v_gene: TRBV7-3
CDR3aa: CASSLTRPGSPDTQYF
CDR3nt: TGTGCCAGCAGCCTAACTCGACCGGGGTCCCCAGATACGCAGTATTTT